This entry lists 25 T cell receptor beta chains sequenced from one sample in a study of HIV-infected patients and healthy controls. Approximately 510 ng RNA was reverse transcribed with alpha and beta constant-region primers. Each of the alpha and beta chains got its own library through chain-specific third strand synthesis with indices. TCRdb processed the 5' RACE reads anew with MiXCR; each CDR3 protein has one entry. This table holds roughly 17,000 distinct CDR3 sequences, 4.5% to 7% found once. The repertoire came from unfractionated whole blood and reflected all unsorted peripheral T cells. Sequenced: blood. These receptors were obtained from an adult in good health.

This clonotype was detected many times. The DNA for the CDR3 is TGTGCCAGCAGCCAGGGACTGCAGAATCAGCCCCAGCATTTT. Its translation is CASSQGLQNQPQHF. The rearrangement joins TRBV12-3 or TRBV12-4 to TRBJ1-5; possibly TRBD1 for D (5 bases). V lost 6 bases to trimming and J lost 4 bases, with 13 bases between them. This CDR3 is 14 amino acids long.

The V call is TRBV7-2, the J call TRBJ2-3, with 10 bases fitting TRBD2. This CDR3 has 16 amino acids. Looked up from germline, CDR1 is SGHTA and CDR2 is FQGNSA. The V and J ends lost 5 bases and 2 bases, in that order; junction bases with no gene match: 7. The CDR3: CASSTPAGGPTDTQYF. In nucleotides, the CDR3 is TGTGCCAGCAGCACACCAGCGGGGGGGCCCACAGATACGCAGTATTTT.

This clonotype counts as medium-sized (0.01 to 0.1%). The rearrangement joins TRBV29-1 to TRBJ1-4; D perhaps matches TRBD1 (5 bases). Germline V gene lookup returns CDR1 SQVTM and CDR2 ANQGSEA. CDR3 size: 14 residues. V lost 6 bases and J lost 8, with 19 bases in between. The CDR3: CSVSEGARREKLFF. CDR3 sequence (DNA): TGCAGCGTGTCTGAAGGGGCCCGTCGAGAAAAACTGTTTTTT.

This clonotype was seen at least ten times. The V gene is TRBV5-4, the J gene TRBJ2-7, with TRBD2 matching 9 bases. The CDR3 covers 15 residues. CDR1 and CDR2 from the germline V gene are SGHNT and YYREEE (reference sequence). V lost 0 bases to trimming and J lost 2 bases; unmatched junction nucleotides: 3. CDR3: CASSLAAGGPYEQYF. The CDR3 DNA reads as TGTGCCAGCAGCTTGGCGGCGGGGGGGCCCTACGAGCAGTACTTC.

In its sample, this clonotype was seen many times. The chain recombines TRBV6-2 or TRBV6-3 with TRBJ2-3; TRBD1 agrees at 7 bases. The CDR3 is 15 residues long. J lost 4 bases, V lost 5 bases, and 9 bases had no gene match. CDR1 is MNHEY, CDR2 SVGEGT, per germline. CDR3 amino acids: CASSARQGWADTQYF. The CDR3 DNA reads as TGTGCCAGCAGTGCAAGACAGGGATGGGCAGATACGCAGTATTTT.

This clonotype was seen repeatedly, ten times or more. The gene calls are TRBV7-8 and TRBJ2-5, with D uncertain. Germline CDR1 SGHVS, CDR2 FQNEAQ. Trimming stripped 6 bases from V and 4 bases from J, with 12 bases between. The CDR3 is 13 amino acids. Here the CDR3 DNA reads TGTGCCAGCAGTTCGGACCCTTTAGAGACCCAGTACTTC. This translates into CASSSDPLETQYF.

This clonotype counts as medium-sized. The genes are TRBV20-1 and TRBJ1-1; possibly TRBD1 for D (5 bases). This CDR3 is 13 amino acids long. Looked up from germline, CDR1 is DFQATT and CDR2 is SNEGSKA (reference sequence). V gave up 4 bases and J gave up 7 bases, with 16 bases separating them. The CDR3 here is CSATERGRGEAFF. The DNA of the CDR3 is TGCAGTGCTACAGAGCGGGGCCGGGGTGAAGCTTTCTTT.

This clonotype is termed medium-sized. The chain carries TRBV24-1 and TRBJ2-3; TRBD1 aligns across 8 bases. The germline V gene has CDR1 KGHDR and CDR2 SFDVKD. This CDR3 has 13 residues. V lost 7 bases, J lost 4 bases, and 3 bases stayed unmatched. The CDR3 loop is CATRKQGADTQYF. CDR3 DNA: TGTGCCACCAGGAAACAGGGGGCAGATACGCAGTATTTT.

This clonotype was seen many times. V and J are TRBV27 and TRBJ1-1; D possibly corresponds to TRBD1 (6 bases). Germline assignment: CDR1 MNHEY and CDR2 SMNVEV (reference sequence). The V gene lost 2 bases and the J gene lost 7 bases, with 14 bases spanning the gap. The CDR3 covers 14 residues. The CDR3 region has the DNA TGTGCCAGCAGTTTAAGAGGGGGTGGGGGTGAAGCTTTCTTT. It yields the protein CASSLRGGGGEAFF.

This clonotype was observed many times. The chain combines TRBV28 with TRBJ2-5, with D perhaps matching TRBD2 (5 bases). The V end was cut by 6 bases, the J end by 5 bases, with 19 bases between. CDR1 and CDR2 from the germline V gene are MDHEN and SYDVKM. The CDR3 is made up of 15 amino acids. The CDR3 DNA follows: TGTGCCAGCAGCTCCCCCTGGGGAGTGGTGGAGACCCAGTACTTC. Its translation is CASSSPWGVVETQYF.

In this sample, this clonotype is medium-sized. The CDR3 sequence: CSASAGGAGDTQYF. The CDR3 DNA follows: TGCAGTGCCTCAGCGGGGGGGGCTGGAGATACGCAGTATTTT. The rearrangement links TRBV20-1 to TRBJ2-3; 10 bases map to TRBD2. The ends lost 6 bases at V and 5 bases at J; junction bases unmatched: 8. Per the germline V gene, CDR1 is DFQATT and CDR2 is SNEGSKA (reference sequence). The CDR3 spans 14 residues.

This clonotype was seen repeatedly, ten times or more. The chain employs TRBV12-3 or TRBV12-4 and TRBJ2-1; no reliable D call. V was shortened by 0 bases and J by 2 bases, with 8 bases between the two germline ends. CDR3 length: 15 residues. The CDR3 spells CASSLAPGTYNEQFF. In DNA form, the CDR3 reads TGTGCCAGCAGTTTAGCTCCAGGAACCTACAATGAGCAGTTCTTC.

This clonotype counts as medium-sized (0.01 to 0.1%). This chain uses TRBV25-1 with TRBJ1-3; D is undetermined. Germline values: CDR1 MGHDK, CDR2 SYGVNS. The germline V and J ends were trimmed by 4 bases and 2 bases, with 6 bases remaining between them. The CDR3 covers 13 residues. Written as DNA, the CDR3 is TGTGCCAGCAGTGTCAACACTGGAAACACCATATATTTT. This sequence encodes CASSVNTGNTIYF.

In its sample, this clonotype was seen many times. This chain uses TRBV9 with TRBJ2-4, with D tentatively TRBD2 (6 bases). The CDR3 covers 17 residues. The V end lost 0 bases, the J end lost 6 bases, and 19 bases lay between the germline ends. Per germline, CDR1 SGDLS and CDR2 YYNGEE. The CDR3 region has the DNA TGTGCCAGCAGCGTAGCCCCCTCCACTAGCCTCGTAAACATTCAGTACTTC. Amino acids: CASSVAPSTSLVNIQYF.

Many counts were recorded for this clonotype. This rearrangement joins TRBV5-1 to TRBJ1-5, with D unclear. The CDR3 has 15 residues. Trimming stripped 0 bases from V and 0 bases from J, with 7 bases between. CDR1 and CDR2 from the germline V gene are SGHRS and YFSETQ. This chain's CDR3 is CASSLDVYSNQPQHF. The CDR3 bases are TGCGCCAGCAGCTTGGATGTCTATAGCAATCAGCCCCAGCATTTT. Based on the CDR3 plus reference TRBV5-1 and TRBJ1-5, the full variable domain is KAGVTQTPRYLIKTRGQQVTLSCSPISGHRSVSWYQQTPGQGLQFLFEYFSETQRNKGNFPGRFSGRQFSNSRSEMNVSTLELGDSALYLCASSLDVYSNQPQHFGDGTRLSIL.

This clonotype has ten or more counts. V is TRBV28 and J is TRBJ2-5, with 9 bases fitting TRBD1. The CDR3 runs 15 residues. The germline CDR1 and CDR2 sequences are MDHEN and SYDVKM. The junction had 13 bases not matched to a gene; V was cut back by 5 bases and J by 9 bases. The CDR3 nucleotides read TGTGCCAGCAGTCTCACTGGACAGGGGCAATGGTCCCAGTACTTC. Translated, it gives CASSLTGQGQWSQYF.

Judged by abundance, this clonotype is medium-sized. V and J are TRBV7-2 and TRBJ2-1, with 13 bases aligning to TRBD2. Germline-derived CDR1 and CDR2 are SGHTA and FQGNSA. The CDR3 runs 18 residues. V lost 2 bases and J lost 8; bases outside the gene matches: 12. The chain's CDR3 is CASSLIVRWTSGGHEQFF. The CDR3 DNA sequence: TGTGCCAGCAGCTTAATAGTTCGCTGGACTAGCGGGGGTCATGAGCAGTTCTTC.

In this sample, this clonotype turned up many times. This chain joins TRBV25-1 and TRBJ1-1; D perhaps matches TRBD1 (5 bases). Germline-derived CDR1 and CDR2 are MGHDK and SYGVNS. V shed 6 bases and J shed 11 bases, with 19 bases lying between them. This CDR3 region has 13 residues. CDR3 DNA sequence: TGTGCCAGCAGCGAGCCCTCAGGGAGGCGGGCTTTCTTT. This encodes CASSEPSGRRAFF.

J is TRBJ1-5 and V is TRBV6-2 or TRBV6-3; D may be TRBD1 (6 bases). Germline values: CDR1 MNHEY, CDR2 SVGEGT. The CDR3 is made up of 15 amino acids. Trimming pared 2 bases from V and 4 bases from J, leaving 12 bases between. In DNA, the CDR3 is TGTGCCAGCAGTTACACCGACAGGATTAATCAGCCCCAGCATTTT. Its translation: CASSYTDRINQPQHF.

This clonotype was found many times. The chain combines TRBV5-1 with TRBJ2-2, with D perhaps matching TRBD1 (6 bases). Deletions cut 4 bases from V and 5 bases from J, with 15 bases between. The germline V gene has CDR1 SGHRS and CDR2 YFSETQ. The CDR3 is 15 amino acids. This CDR3 is CASSVRTETTGELFF. The CDR3 DNA reads as TGCGCCAGCAGCGTGAGGACAGAAACAACCGGGGAGCTGTTTTTT. The entire variable domain, with the rest obtained from reference TRBV5-1 and TRBJ2-2, is as follows: KAGVTQTPRYLIKTRGQQVTLSCSPISGHRSVSWYQQTPGQGLQFLFEYFSETQRNKGNFPGRFSGRQFSNSRSEMNVSTLELGDSALYLCASSVRTETTGELFFGEGSRLTVL.

This clonotype was observed many times. This sequence joins TRBV5-4 and TRBJ2-2; D is unresolved. The CDR3 length is 16 residues. Germline V CDR1 and CDR2: SGHNT, YYREEE (reference sequence). The V end lost 4 bases, the J end lost 6 bases, and 19 bases lay between the germline ends. The CDR3 DNA reads TGTGCCAGCAGCCAACGGGCACGATCGGTGTCCGGGGAGCTGTTTTTT. This translates into CASSQRARSVSGELFF. Variable domain in full (rest from reference TRBV5-4 and TRBJ2-2): ETGVTQSPTHLIKTRGQQVTLRCSSQSGHNTVSWYQQALGQGPQFIFQYYREEENGRGNFPPRFSGLQFPNYSSELNVNALELDDSALYLCASSQRARSVSGELFFGEGSRLTVL.

This clonotype was seen repeatedly, ten times or more. This sequence joins TRBV6-6 and TRBJ2-7; D tentatively fits TRBD1 or TRBD2 (7 bases each). Germline V gene data show CDR1 as MNHNY and CDR2 as SVGAGI (reference sequence). The CDR3 spans 17 residues. The V end lost 6 bases, the J end lost 1 base, and 22 bases lay between the germline ends. CDR3 in DNA: TGTGCCAGCAGAAAAAGGGGGGGGCAGGGGGATTCCTACGAGCAGTACTTC. It yields the protein CASRKRGGQGDSYEQYF.

This clonotype came up many times. The chain recombines TRBV12-3 or TRBV12-4 with TRBJ1-1; D unclear. CDR3 length: 12 residues. Between the trimmed V and J ends, which lost 7 bases and 7 bases, there was a span of 13 bases. The CDR3 sequence: CASTQVGDEAFF. The CDR3 region has the DNA TGTGCCAGCACCCAGGTGGGTGATGAAGCTTTCTTT.

In this sample, this clonotype turned up many times. This chain connects TRBV12-3 or TRBV12-4 to TRBJ2-7; 13 bases are shared with TRBD2. This CDR3 has 13 amino acids. After removal of 8 bases from V and 6 bases from J, the junction contained 4 bases not matched to a gene. CDR3 nucleotides: TGTGCCAGCTCGAGACTAGCGGGGGGCGAGCAGTACTTC. This codes for CASSRLAGGEQYF.

The sample holds a few counts of this clonotype. This sequence joins TRBV13 and TRBJ1-4, with TRBD1 matching 8 bases. With V trimmed by 2 bases and J by 1 base, 9 bases remained unmatched. This CDR3 has 18 amino acids. Germline V gene data show CDR1 as PRHDT and CDR2 as FYEKMQ (reference sequence). CDR3 in amino acids: CASSLQGARSQTNEKLFF. CDR3 nucleotides: TGTGCCAGCAGCTTACAGGGGGCACGCTCACAAACTAATGAAAAACTGTTTTTT.